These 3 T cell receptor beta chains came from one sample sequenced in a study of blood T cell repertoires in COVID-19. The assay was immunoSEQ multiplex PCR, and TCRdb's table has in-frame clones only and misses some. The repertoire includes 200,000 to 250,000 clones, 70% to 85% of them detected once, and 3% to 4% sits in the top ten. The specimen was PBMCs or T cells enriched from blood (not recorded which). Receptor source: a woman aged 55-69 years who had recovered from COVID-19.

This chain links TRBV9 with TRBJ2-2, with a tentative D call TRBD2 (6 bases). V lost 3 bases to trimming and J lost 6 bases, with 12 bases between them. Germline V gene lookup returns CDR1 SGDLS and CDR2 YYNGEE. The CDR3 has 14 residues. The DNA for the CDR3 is TGTGCCAGCAGCGACCGACTAGGATCCGGGGAGCTGTTTTTT. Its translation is CASSDRLGSGELFF.

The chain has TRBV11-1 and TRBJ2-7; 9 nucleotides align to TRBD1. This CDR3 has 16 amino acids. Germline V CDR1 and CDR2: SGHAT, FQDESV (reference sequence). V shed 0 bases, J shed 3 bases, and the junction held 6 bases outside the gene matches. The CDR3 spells CASSLASGTGLYEQYF. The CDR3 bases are TGTGCCAGCAGCTTAGCCTCCGGGACAGGGCTCTACGAGCAGTACTTC.

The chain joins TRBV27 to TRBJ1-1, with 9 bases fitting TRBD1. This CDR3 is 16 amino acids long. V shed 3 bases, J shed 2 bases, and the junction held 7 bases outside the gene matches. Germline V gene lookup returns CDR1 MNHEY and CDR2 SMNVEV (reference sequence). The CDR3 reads CASSFYPGQGNTEAFF. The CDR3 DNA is TGTGCCAGCAGTTTTTACCCGGGACAGGGAAACACTGAAGCTTTCTTT.